Presented here are 31 T cell receptor beta chains from one specimen sequenced in a study of immune heterogeneity within non-small cell lung tumors. Bulk tumor genomic DNA, 600 ng per sample, was used as template. Surgical sampling yielded several biopsies per primary tumor (spaced far apart). Their non-small cell lung cancer was newly diagnosed and untreated, and the patients underwent curative surgery. Amplifying TCR beta CDR3 involved multiplex PCR carried out with 32 V and 13 J primers. TCRdb processed the multiplex PCR reads anew with MiXCR; each CDR3 protein has one entry. The table shows 5,000 or so distinct CDR3 sequences, with around a fifth occurring only once. The specimen sequenced was lung tumor tissue. These receptors were collected from a man in his fifties or sixties with non-small cell lung cancer.

In its sample, this clonotype was seen a few times. V and J are TRBV15 and TRBJ2-3; the match to TRBD2 covers 9 bases. CDR1 LNHNV and CDR2 YYDKDF come from the germline V gene (reference sequence). This CDR3 comprises 15 residues. The V segment lost 2 bases and the J segment 4 bases; nucleotides outside the gene matches: 4. The CDR3 is CATSRRTSVADTQYF. The DNA of the CDR3 is TGTGCCACCAGCAGAAGGACTAGCGTGGCAGATACGCAGTATTTT.

This clonotype was seen more than once but under ten times. The chain recombines TRBV12-3 or TRBV12-4 with TRBJ1-2, with no clear D. There are 12 residues in the CDR3. Between the trimmed V and J ends, which lost 10 bases and 5 bases, there was a span of 14 bases. CDR3 protein: CAIKSYTYGYTF. CDR3 DNA: TGTGCCATCAAGAGCTACACTTATGGCTACACCTTC.

J is TRBJ2-7 and V is TRBV7-6, with 9 bases aligning to TRBD2. The CDR3 length is 14 residues. V dropped 5 bases and J dropped 1; count of bases not matched to a gene: 3. CDR1 and CDR2 (germline): SGHVS, FNYEAQ. CDR3 bases: TGTGCCAGCAGCCCGACTAGCGGTTCCTACGAGCAGTACTTC. This translates into CASSPTSGSYEQYF.

The genes are TRBV20-1 and TRBJ1-5; maybe TRBD1 (6 bases). Germline V gene lookup returns CDR1 DFQATT and CDR2 SNEGSKA (reference sequence). CDR3 length: 16 amino acids. Trimming took 1 base from V and 4 from J, leaving 17 bases between them. The CDR3 DNA reads TGCAGTGCTAGAGTTTCTAGGGGGGGGGTGAATCAGCCCCAGCATTTT. The encoded protein is CSARVSRGGVNQPQHF.

This clonotype was seen more than once but under ten times. This chain uses TRBV20-1 with TRBJ1-2, with 9 bases lining up with TRBD1. This CDR3 is 16 amino acids long. CDR1 is DFQATT, CDR2 SNEGSKA, per germline (reference sequence). V shed 0 bases, J shed 12 bases, and the junction held 17 bases outside the gene matches. In nucleotides, the CDR3 is TGCAGTGCTAGAGAGTTGCGGACAGGGGATTTTGGCGGCCACACCTTC. It encodes CSARELRTGDFGGHTF.

The chain uses TRBV7-6 and TRBJ2-7; D is uncertain. CDR1 is SGHVS and CDR2 is FNYEAQ in the germline V gene. V dropped 2 bases and J dropped 1 base, with 6 bases sitting between them. CDR3 length equals 13 residues. The CDR3, as DNA: TGTGCCAGCAGCTTAAAGGTATCCTACGAGCAGTACTTC. This codes for CASSLKVSYEQYF.

This clonotype was observed a few times. J is TRBJ2-7 and V is TRBV16; the match to TRBD2 covers 8 bases. Germline V CDR1 and CDR2: KGHSY, FQNENV. This CDR3 contains 15 residues. Trimming cost V 3 bases and J 1 base; bases outside gene matches: 5. CDR3 DNA sequence: TGTGCCAGCAGCCAGAGCGGGAGAGGGTCCTACGAGCAGTACTTC. Translation gives CASSQSGRGSYEQYF. Using reference TRBV16 and TRBJ2-7 for the parts outside the CDR3, the full variable domain is GEEVAQTPKHLVRGEGQKAKLYCAPIKGHSYVFWYQQVLKNEFKFLISFQNENVFDETGMPKERFSAKCLPNSPCSLEIQATKLEDSAVYFCASSQSGRGSYEQYFGPGTRLTVT.

This clonotype is categorized as medium-sized. This sequence joins TRBV11-3 and TRBJ2-7; the match to TRBD1 covers 8 bases. Germline CDR1 reads SGHNT; CDR2 reads YENEEA. The CDR3 contains 14 residues. Unmatched junction bases numbered 10, after V lost 5 bases and J lost 7 bases. DNA of the CDR3: TGTGCCAGCAGCGCTACGACAGGGGCGGGGGAGCAGTACTTC. Protein sequence: CASSATTGAGEQYF.

Only a few counts were recorded for this clonotype. The genes are TRBV18 and TRBJ2-1; D perhaps matches TRBD1 (5 bases). The V gene lost 3 bases and the J gene lost 8 bases, with 11 bases spanning the gap. The CDR3 totals 13 residues. Per germline, CDR1 KGHSH and CDR2 LQKENI. The CDR3 DNA reads as TGTGCCAGCTCACCCTCAGGGTGGCATGAGCAGTTCTTC. It specifies CASSPSGWHEQFF.

The chain joins TRBV6-2 or TRBV6-3 to TRBJ2-5, with TRBD2 as a possible D gene (7 bases). Trimming stripped 2 bases from V and 10 bases from J, with 14 bases between. CDR1 and CDR2 (germline): MNHEY, SVGEGT. The CDR3 sequence is 13 residues long. The CDR3 reads CASSYTGTKIQYF. The DNA for the CDR3 is TGTGCCAGCAGTTACACAGGGACTAAGATCCAGTACTTC.

V and J are TRBV7-3 and TRBJ2-3, with TRBD2 matching over 8 bases. The CDR3 runs to 15 residues. Germline CDR1 SGHTA, CDR2 FQGTGA. Trimming at V came to 5 bases and at J to 5 bases, leaving 9 bases not matched to a gene. The CDR3 sequence: CASSTSGGPGDTQYF. In DNA, the CDR3 is TGTGCCAGCAGCACCTCGGGAGGGCCGGGAGATACGCAGTATTTT.

J is TRBJ1-1 and V is TRBV7-9; D is unresolved. V was trimmed by 5 bases and J by 3 bases, leaving 10 bases between them. The CDR3 extends over 13 amino acids. CDR1 SEHNR and CDR2 FQNEAQ come from the germline V gene (reference sequence). The CDR3 nucleotides are TGTGCCAGCAGCGAGGTTAGGCACACTGAAGCTTTCTTT. This gives the protein CASSEVRHTEAFF.

This clonotype was seen a handful of times. This chain joins TRBV20-1 and TRBJ2-1, with 14 bases identical to TRBD2. The length of the CDR3 is 18 residues. After removal of 5 bases from V and 9 bases from J, the junction contained 18 bases not matched to a gene. Germline loops: CDR1 DFQATT, CDR2 SNEGSKA (reference sequence). The CDR3 region has the DNA TGCAGTGCTTTTGCCGGGACTAGCGGGAGTTCTCCCCGGAGTGAGCAGTTCTTC. This sequence encodes CSAFAGTSGSSPRSEQFF.

This rearrangement joins TRBV6-1 to TRBJ1-2; TRBD1 is a possible D gene (6 bases). V was shortened by 6 bases and J by 4 bases, with 24 bases between the two germline ends. CDR1 and CDR2 (germline): MNHNS, SASEGT. This CDR3 is built from 17 residues. The CDR3 is CASSYIGGQYISYGYTF. The CDR3 bases are TGTGCCAGCAGCTACATCGGGGGGCAATATATTAGCTATGGCTACACCTTC.

The table lists this clonotype with a count of one. At one end, the junction sequence differs from germline, possibly due to a read error. This chain links TRBV7-9 with TRBJ1-5; no clear D. Germline CDR1 and CDR2: SEHNR and FQNEAQ (reference sequence). CDR3 length equals 12 residues. In DNA form, the CDR3 reads TGTGCCGGCAGCTTAGCCCATCAGCCCCAGCATTTT. It specifies CAGSLAHQPQHF.

This chain connects TRBV11-2 to TRBJ2-6; D may be TRBD1 (6 bases). The CDR3 contains 15 residues. The V end was cut by 5 bases, the J end by 0 bases, with 8 bases between. CDR1 is SGHAT and CDR2 is FQNNGV in the germline V gene. The CDR3 region has the DNA TGTGCCAGCAGCAAGGACAGCTCTGGGGCCAACGTCCTGACTTTC. Protein: CASSKDSSGANVLTF. Based on the CDR3 plus reference TRBV11-2 and TRBJ2-6, the full variable domain is EAGVAQSPRYKIIEKRQSVAFWCNPISGHATLYWYQQILGQGPKLLIQFQNNGVVDDSQLPKDRFSAERLKGVDSTLKIQPAKLEDSAVYLCASSKDSSGANVLTFGAGSRLTVL.

The sample holds a few counts of this clonotype. This sequence joins TRBV12-5 and TRBJ1-1; a possible D gene is TRBD1 (5 bases). The CDR3 length is 16 residues. Trimming shortened V by 1 base and J by 5 bases, and 17 bases separated the two germline ends. From germline, CDR1 is LGHNT and CDR2 FRNRAP. CDR3 residues: CASGLGYGTGGTEAFF. CDR3 nucleotide sequence: TGTGCTAGTGGTTTGGGCTACGGGACGGGAGGGACTGAAGCTTTCTTT.

V and J are TRBV7-3 and TRBJ2-1; D is undetermined. CDR1 and CDR2 from the germline V gene are SGHTA and FQGTGA. This CDR3 spans 15 amino acids. V lost 5 bases, J lost 6 bases, and 17 bases lay in between. CDR3 nucleotides: TGTGCCAGCAGCACCGACTCCGGCTACCTCAATGAGCAGTTCTTC. Amino acid sequence: CASSTDSGYLNEQFF.

Only a few counts were recorded for this clonotype. The chain couples TRBV3-1 to TRBJ2-1; the match to TRBD1 covers 7 bases. This CDR3 contains 16 residues. The germline CDR1 and CDR2 sequences are LGHDT and YNNKEL (reference sequence). J lost 5 bases, V lost 0 bases, and 7 bases had no gene match. CDR3 region: CASSQDVLGQDNEQFF. In DNA form, the CDR3 reads TGTGCCAGCAGCCAAGACGTACTCGGACAGGACAATGAGCAGTTCTTC.

This clonotype was detected a few times. The V and J genes are TRBV4-1 and TRBJ2-1; 9 positions agree with TRBD2. Germline trimming cut 3 bases from V and 4 bases from J; bases unmatched to any gene: 10. CDR3 length equals 17 residues. Germline CDR1 is MGHRA and CDR2 is YSYEKL. The CDR3 DNA is TGCGCCAGCAGCCACTCCCGGGCGGGAGGGCTATACAATGAGCAGTTCTTC. Its translation: CASSHSRAGGLYNEQFF.

The gene calls are TRBV28 and TRBJ2-3; D is uncertain. This CDR3 has 13 amino acids. In germline, CDR1 is MDHEN, CDR2 SYDVKM. The germline V and J ends were trimmed by 1 base and 5 bases, with 7 bases remaining between them. CDR3 sequence (DNA): TGTGCCAGCAGTTTATCTCAGGAAGATACGCAGTATTTT. Protein: CASSLSQEDTQYF.

This clonotype was detected a few times. The chain has TRBV5-1 and TRBJ2-3; 12 bases are shared with TRBD2. This CDR3 is built from 15 residues. CDR1 SGHRS and CDR2 YFSETQ come from the germline V gene. The junction had 2 bases not matched to a gene; V was cut back by 2 bases and J by 4 bases. In nucleotides, the CDR3 is TGCGCCAGCAGCTTCCTAGCGGGAGGGGCAGATACGCAGTATTTT. This sequence encodes CASSFLAGGADTQYF.

The chain uses TRBV28 and TRBJ2-3, with no clear D. The CDR3 length is 15 residues. Germline loops: CDR1 MDHEN, CDR2 SYDVKM. The V gene lost 5 bases and the J gene lost 2 bases, with 14 bases spanning the gap. The CDR3 bases are TGTGCCAGCAGTCCAAACACCCTCTTCACAGATACGCAGTATTTT. Amino acids: CASSPNTLFTDTQYF.

Regarding this clonotype: The junction and the germline gene differ at one end; a read error may be behind it. CDR3 sequence (DNA): TGTGTCAGCAGCTCGGCCGGTGGGAGATCCGAGCAGTACTTC. Translated: CVSSSAGGRSEQYF. The chain combines TRBV11-1 with TRBJ2-7; D possibly corresponds to TRBD2 (5 bases). Germline V CDR1 and CDR2: SGHAT, FQDESV (reference sequence). This CDR3 comprises 14 residues.

This clonotype is medium-sized by share. V is TRBV6-2 or TRBV6-3 and J is TRBJ2-7; 8 nucleotides match TRBD2. Germline-derived CDR1 and CDR2 are MNHEY and SVGEGT. The CDR3 has 16 residues. Losses at the gene ends were 0 bases for V and 8 bases for J; bases not matched to a gene: 12. The CDR3 DNA reads TGTGCCAGCAGTTACTCGTCACTAGCGGAGCGGTGGCAGCAGTACTTC. Translating it yields CASSYSSLAERWQQYF.

Within the sample, this clonotype is medium-sized. The chain links TRBV24-1 to TRBJ2-3; D is undetermined. Between the trimmed V and J ends, which lost 5 bases and 5 bases, there was a span of 10 bases. The CDR3 is made up of 13 amino acids. Germline loops: CDR1 KGHDR, CDR2 SFDVKD. CDR3 sequence: CATSAASGDTQYF. CDR3 nucleotide sequence: TGTGCCACCAGTGCGGCATCGGGAGATACGCAGTATTTT.

There are a few counts of this clonotype. In DNA, the CDR3 is TGTGCCAGCAGTTACGGGGGTGGGGGCACTGAAGCTTTCTTT. It translates to CASSYGGGGTEAFF. J is TRBJ1-1 and V is TRBV6-5; weak D call: TRBD1 (5 bases). The CDR3 covers 14 residues. The germline CDR1 and CDR2 sequences are MNHEY and SVGAGI. Trimming pared 2 bases from V and 4 bases from J, leaving 11 bases between.

The chain combines TRBV7-2 with TRBJ1-1; 9 bases are a match to TRBD1. The length of the CDR3 is 14 residues. The germline CDR1 and CDR2 sequences are SGHTA and FQGNSA. V shed 5 bases, J shed 7 bases, and the junction held 8 bases outside the gene matches. This chain's CDR3 is CASSPDRGSGEAFF. CDR3 nucleotide sequence: TGTGCCAGCAGCCCCGACAGGGGGTCGGGTGAAGCTTTCTTT.

CDR3 loop: CASSKGSPLEQYF. CDR3 nucleotides: TGTGCCAGCAGCAAAGGGAGTCCTCTCGAGCAGTACTTC. The J gene is TRBJ2-7, the V gene TRBV7-6; D may be TRBD2 (5 bases). CDR3 size: 13 residues. CDR1 is SGHVS, CDR2 FNYEAQ, per germline. The V end was cut by 5 bases, the J end by 6 bases, with 14 bases between. The full variable domain, completed using reference TRBV7-6 and TRBJ2-7, is GAGVSQSPRYKVTKRGQDVALRCDPISGHVSLYWYRQALGQGPEFLTYFNYEAQQDKSGLPNDRFSAERPEGSISTLTIQRTEQRDSAMYRCASSKGSPLEQYFGPGTRLTVT.

The chain carries TRBV6-1 and TRBJ2-7; 9 positions agree with TRBD1. There are 13 residues in the CDR3. J was trimmed by 2 bases and V by 8 bases; bases with no gene match: 4. Germline-derived CDR1 and CDR2 are MNHNS and SASEGT. The DNA for the CDR3 is TGTGCCAGCGGGACAGGGCGAGCCTACGAGCAGTACTTC. Translating it yields CASGTGRAYEQYF.

A word on this clonotype: This may be a read error: a much more frequent sequence differs by one nucleotide. The chain is built from TRBV5-1 and TRBJ2-7; 11 nucleotides align to TRBD2. CDR1 SGHRS and CDR2 YFSETQ come from the germline V gene. CDR3 length equals 18 residues. The CDR3 bases are TGCGATTACGTGAGTATAGGTAGGGTAGCGGGGGGGACCTACGAGCAGTACTTC. As protein: CDYVSIGRVAGGTYEQYF.